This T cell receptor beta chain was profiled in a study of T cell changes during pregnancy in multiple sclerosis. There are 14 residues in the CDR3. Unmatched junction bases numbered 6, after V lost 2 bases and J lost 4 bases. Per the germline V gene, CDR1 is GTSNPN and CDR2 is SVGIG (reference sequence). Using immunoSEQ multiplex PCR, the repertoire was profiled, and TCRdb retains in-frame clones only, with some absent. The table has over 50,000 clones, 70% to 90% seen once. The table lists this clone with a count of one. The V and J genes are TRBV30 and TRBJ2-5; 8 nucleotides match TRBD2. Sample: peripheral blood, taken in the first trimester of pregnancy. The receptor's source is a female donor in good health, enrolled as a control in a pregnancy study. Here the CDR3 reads CAWSITGGRETQYF. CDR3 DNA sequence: TGTGCCTGGAGTATTACGGGGGGGCGAGAGACCCAGTACTTC.